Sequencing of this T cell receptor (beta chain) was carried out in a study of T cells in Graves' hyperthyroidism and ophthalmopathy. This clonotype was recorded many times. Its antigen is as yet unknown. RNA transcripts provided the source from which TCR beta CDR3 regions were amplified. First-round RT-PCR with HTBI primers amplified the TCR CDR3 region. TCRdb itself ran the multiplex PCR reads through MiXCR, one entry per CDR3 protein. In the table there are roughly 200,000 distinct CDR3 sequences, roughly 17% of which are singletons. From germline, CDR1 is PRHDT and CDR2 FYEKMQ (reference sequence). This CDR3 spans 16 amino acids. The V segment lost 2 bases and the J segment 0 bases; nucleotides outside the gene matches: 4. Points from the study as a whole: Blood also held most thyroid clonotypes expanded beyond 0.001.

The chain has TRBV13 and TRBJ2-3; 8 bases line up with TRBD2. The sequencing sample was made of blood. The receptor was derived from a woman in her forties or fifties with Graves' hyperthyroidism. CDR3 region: CASSLRPSGSTDTQYF. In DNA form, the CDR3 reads TGTGCCAGCAGCTTAAGGCCTAGCGGGAGCACAGATACGCAGTATTTT. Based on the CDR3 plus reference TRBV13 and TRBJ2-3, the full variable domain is AAGVIQSPRHLIKEKRETATLKCYPIPRHDTVYWYQQGPGQDPQFLISFYEKMQSDKGSIPDRFSAQQFSDYHSELNMSSLELGDSALYFCASSLRPSGSTDTQYFGPGTRLTVL.